The rows below give T cell receptor beta chains drawn from one sample of a study of blood T cell repertoires in COVID-19. Only in-frame clones appear in the TCRdb table, and some are missing; sequencing was by immunoSEQ multiplex PCR. The profile shows about 160,000 clones, about 85% of them singletons. Source material: peripheral blood. Source of these receptors: a man aged 35 to 55 with acute or convalescent COVID-19. Both conserved end residues are part of each CDR3. Each record gives: D gene, J gene, V gene, CDR3 protein, CDR3 DNA. The D gene is left open where the match is weak.

d_gene: TRBD2
j_gene: TRBJ2-7
v_gene: TRBV2
CDR3aa: CASSEGGGYLSYEQYF
CDR3nt: TGTGCCAGCAGTGAAGGGGGGGGTTACCTTTCCTACGAGCAGTACTTC

d_gene: .
j_gene: TRBJ2-2
v_gene: TRBV7-2
CDR3aa: CASSLSLIGELFF
CDR3nt: TGTGCCAGCAGCTTATCCTTAATCGGGGAGCTGTTTTTT

d_gene: TRBD2
j_gene: TRBJ2-5
v_gene: TRBV6-2/TRBV6-3
CDR3aa: CASSYGLAGGQETQYF
CDR3nt: TGTGCCAGCAGTTACGGTCTAGCGGGGGGCCAAGAGACCCAGTACTTC

d_gene: TRBD2
j_gene: TRBJ2-7
v_gene: TRBV6-5
CDR3aa: CASSLEGRVTYEQYF
CDR3nt: TGTGCCAGCAGCCTCGAGGGGAGGGTAACCTACGAGCAGTACTTC

d_gene: TRBD2
j_gene: TRBJ2-1
v_gene: TRBV9
CDR3aa: CASSVGGAGTYNEQFF
CDR3nt: TGTGCCAGCAGCGTCGGGGGGGCCGGGACCTACAATGAGCAGTTCTTC

d_gene: .
j_gene: TRBJ2-3
v_gene: TRBV4-1
CDR3aa: CASSLPGLGGSDTQYF
CDR3nt: TGCGCCAGCAGCCTCCCCGGGCTAGGGGGTTCCGATACGCAGTATTTT

d_gene: TRBD2
j_gene: TRBJ2-1
v_gene: TRBV19
CDR3aa: CASSITSGGDNEQFF
CDR3nt: TGTGCCAGTAGTATCACTAGCGGGGGGGACAATGAGCAGTTCTTC

d_gene: .
j_gene: TRBJ1-2
v_gene: TRBV27
CDR3aa: CASRLGSWGDYGYTF
CDR3nt: TGTGCCAGCAGGCTAGGGTCCTGGGGAGACTATGGCTACACCTTC

d_gene: .
j_gene: TRBJ1-5
v_gene: TRBV5-4
CDR3aa: CASSLEGGNQPQHF
CDR3nt: TGTGCCAGCAGCTTGGAAGGAGGCAATCAGCCCCAGCATTTT

d_gene: .
j_gene: TRBJ2-7
v_gene: TRBV4-3
CDR3aa: CASSQNLAAEQYF
CDR3nt: TGCGCCAGCAGCCAAAACCTGGCCGCCGAGCAGTACTTC

d_gene: TRBD1
j_gene: TRBJ1-5
v_gene: TRBV6-5
CDR3aa: CASSRTGNNQPQHF
CDR3nt: TGTGCCAGCAGCCGGACAGGGAACAATCAGCCCCAGCATTTT

d_gene: .
j_gene: TRBJ1-1
v_gene: TRBV7-2
CDR3aa: CASSYYGNTEAFF
CDR3nt: TGTGCCAGCAGCTATTACGGGAACACTGAAGCTTTCTTT

d_gene: .
j_gene: TRBJ1-2
v_gene: TRBV19
CDR3aa: CASSETVGGYTF
CDR3nt: TGTGCCAGTAGTGAGACAGTAGGAGGCTACACCTTC